Following are 22 T cell receptor beta chains from one sample sequenced in a study of T cells in Graves' hyperthyroidism and ophthalmopathy. Using RNA transcripts as the source, TCR beta CDR3 regions were amplified. The TCR CDR3 first-round RT-PCR relied on the HTBI primer set. TCRdb re-derived calls from the multiplex PCR reads in MiXCR, one entry per CDR3 protein. The data contain nearly 750,000 distinct CDR3 sequences, roughly a third of them seen just once; the ten biggest clones take up approximately 31%. Sequencing was carried out using blood. These TCRs come from a middle-aged woman with Graves' hyperthyroidism.

This clonotype was observed a few times. The V and J genes are TRBV5-6 and TRBJ1-1; D is perhaps TRBD1 (5 bases). The V and J ends lost 5 bases and 2 bases respectively, with 19 bases between them. CDR1 is SGHDT and CDR2 is YYEEEE in the germline V gene. CDR3 length: 16 amino acids. The CDR3 sequence is CASSKLGTPENTEAFF. The CDR3 region has the DNA TGTGCCAGCAGTAAATTGGGGACCCCCGAAAACACTGAAGCTTTCTTT. Full variable domain (rest looked up from reference TRBV5-6 and TRBJ1-1): DAGVTQSPTHLIKTRGQQVTLRCSPKSGHDTVSWYQQALGQGPQFIFQYYEEEERQRGNFPDRFSGHQFPNYSSELNVNALLLGDSALYLCASSKLGTPENTEAFFGQGTRLTVV.

This chain connects TRBV25-1 to TRBJ1-6, with D uncertain. The CDR3 consists of 16 residues. V lost 6 bases, J lost 0 bases, and 12 bases lay in between. The germline V gene has CDR1 MGHDK and CDR2 SYGVNS. The CDR3 region is CASSLDGSSYNSPLHF. The CDR3 DNA reads TGTGCCAGCAGCCTGGACGGAAGCTCCTATAATTCACCCCTCCACTTT.

This clonotype was recorded many times. This rearrangement joins TRBV6-1 to TRBJ1-6; D remains unclear. V was clipped by 1 base and J by 8 bases, with 18 bases between them. CDR1 and CDR2 (germline): MNHNS, SASEGT. This CDR3 contains 17 residues. CDR3 sequence (DNA): TGTGCCAGCAGTGAAGGATGGGCCATCATAGTGTATTCACCCCTCCACTTT. It translates to CASSEGWAIIVYSPLHF.

CDR3 residues: CASSERGLAYEQYF. As DNA, the CDR3 is TGTGCCAGCAGCGAGAGGGGACTAGCATACGAGCAGTACTTC. This chain uses TRBV9 with TRBJ2-7; 9 positions match TRBD2. Germline V gene data show CDR1 as SGDLS and CDR2 as YYNGEE. The CDR3 contains 14 residues. After removal of 3 bases from V and 4 bases from J, the junction contained 5 bases not matched to a gene. Drawing the rest from reference TRBV9 and TRBJ2-7, the complete variable domain is DSGVTQTPKHLITATGQRVTLRCSPRSGDLSVYWYQQSLDQGLQFLIQYYNGEERAKGNILERFSAQQFPDLHSELNLSSLELGDSALYFCASSERGLAYEQYFGPGTRLTVT.

This clonotype was observed at least ten times. The rearrangement uses TRBV10-2 and TRBJ1-1, with D unclear. Germline V gene sequence: CDR1 WSHSY, CDR2 SAAADI. V gave up 3 bases and J gave up 7 bases, with 12 bases separating them. The CDR3 loop spans 13 amino acids. The DNA of the CDR3 is TGCGCCAGCAGTGACGGCCCGAGCTTTGAAGCTTTCTTT. Encoded protein: CASSDGPSFEAFF.

As regards this clonotype: A much larger clone differs from this one at a single base, so this may be a read error. This chain joins TRBV10-3 and TRBJ1-5; D uncertain. This CDR3 contains 11 residues. With 5 bases removed from V and 9 bases from J, the gap between germline ends came to 8 bases. Germline V gives CDR1 ENHRY, CDR2 SYGVKD. CDR3 amino acids: CAISTGWPQHF. CDR3 sequence (DNA): TGTGCCATCAGTACGGGATGGCCCCAGCATTTT.

This chain uses TRBV20-1 with TRBJ1-1; the D gene is possibly TRBD1 (5 bases). Trimming shortened V by 4 bases and J by 2 bases, and 8 bases separated the two germline ends. This CDR3 is 12 amino acids long. Looked up from germline, CDR1 is DFQATT and CDR2 is SNEGSKA (reference sequence). The CDR3 region has the DNA TGCAGTGCTATAGGGGATAACACTGAAGCTTTCTTT. It codes for CSAIGDNTEAFF.

V is TRBV29-1 and J is TRBJ2-3; D unclear. CDR1 SQVTM and CDR2 ANQGSEA come from the germline V gene. The CDR3 is 13 residues long. The V and J ends lost 2 bases and 0 bases respectively, with 6 bases between them. CDR3 in amino acids: CSVETTSTDTQYF. For the CDR3, the DNA is TGCAGCGTTGAAACGACTAGCACAGATACGCAGTATTTT.

This clonotype was recorded a few times. The V call is TRBV24-1, the J call TRBJ1-4, with TRBD1 identical over 7 bases. CDR3 length: 13 residues. J lost 4 bases, V lost 9 bases, and 4 bases had no gene match. The germline V gene has CDR1 KGHDR and CDR2 SFDVKD. The CDR3 reads CATSTGDNEKLFF. The CDR3 bases are TGTGCCACCTCCACAGGGGATAATGAAAAACTGTTTTTT.

Concerning this clonotype itself: One end of the junction does not line up with germline, which may come from a read error. CDR3 bases: TGCAGTGCCTCATGGGGGGGGGATAATCCACCCCTCCACTTT. Translated, it gives CSASWGGDNPPLHF. The V call is TRBV20-1, the J call TRBJ1-6; D might be TRBD1 (5 bases). The CDR3 covers 14 residues. CDR1 and CDR2 from the germline V gene are DFQATT and SNEGSKA (reference sequence).

This clonotype was seen at least ten times. The CDR3 DNA reads as TGCGCCAGCAGCCAAGATGGCACGAATCAGCCCCAGCATTTT. It translates to CASSQDGTNQPQHF. The chain is built from TRBV4-3 and TRBJ1-5, with D unresolved. Deletions cut 0 bases from V and 4 bases from J, with 7 bases between. Germline CDR1 and CDR2: LGHNA and YSLEER. The CDR3 spans 14 residues.

This clonotype turned up a few times. The genes are TRBV28 and TRBJ2-7; possible D gene TRBD2, 6 bases. Trimming pared 2 bases from V and 1 base from J, leaving 15 bases between. The germline V gene has CDR1 MDHEN and CDR2 SYDVKM. The CDR3 covers 16 residues. This CDR3 is CASSLPPGRDSYEQYF. DNA of the CDR3: TGTGCCAGCAGTTTACCACCAGGGCGGGATTCCTACGAGCAGTACTTC.

The chain recombines TRBV19 with TRBJ2-2; 10 bases align to TRBD1. The length of the CDR3 is 15 residues. Unmatched junction bases numbered 4, after V lost 5 bases and J lost 4 bases. Germline V gene lookup returns CDR1 LNHDA and CDR2 SQIVND (reference sequence). The CDR3 here is CASSPGTGVTGELFF. The DNA for the CDR3 is TGTGCCAGTAGTCCCGGGACAGGGGTCACCGGGGAGCTGTTTTTT.

Comments on this clonotype: A clone one base away is much larger, so this may be a read error. The chain recombines TRBV7-2 with TRBJ1-1, with D unresolved. CDR3 length: 13 residues. Per germline, CDR1 SGHTA and CDR2 FQGNSA. V lost 8 bases to trimming and J lost 9 bases, with 19 bases between them. The CDR3 sequence: CASGIERRTKAFF. DNA of the CDR3: TGTGCCAGCGGCATTGAACGTAGGACTAAAGCTTTCTTT. Full variable domain (outside the CDR3, taken from reference TRBV7-2 and TRBJ1-1): GAGVSQSPSNKVTEKGKDVELRCDPISGHTALYWYRQSLGQGLEFLIYFQGNSAPDKSGLPSDRFSAERTGGSVSTLTIQRTQQEDSAVYLCASGIERRTKAFFGQGTRLTVV.

Note on this clonotype: This may be a read error: a much more frequent sequence differs by one nucleotide. The V and J genes are TRBV7-6 and TRBJ2-6; D is uncertain. This CDR3 region has 19 residues. Trimming removed 5 bases from V and 0 bases from J, with 20 bases in between. Germline assignment: CDR1 SGHVS and CDR2 FNYEAQ. Here the CDR3 reads CASSRGRVRVLSGANVLTF. The CDR3 region has the DNA TGTGCCAGCAGCCGAGGACGAGTCCGGGTCCTCTCTGGGGCCAACGTCCTGACTTTC.

In the case of this clonotype: One end of the junction fails to match germline, which may point to a read error. The chain couples TRBV7-8 to TRBJ2-7; D remains ambiguous. Per the germline V gene, CDR1 is SGHVS and CDR2 is FQNEAQ. CDR3 length: 13 residues. The CDR3 region is CASSSDRLNEQHF. The CDR3 DNA sequence: TGTGCCAGCAGCTCGGACCGACTCAATGAGCAGCACTTC.

The chain links TRBV29-1 to TRBJ2-7, with 7 nucleotides matching TRBD1. Germline loops: CDR1 SQVTM, CDR2 ANQGSEA. This CDR3 has 14 amino acids. Trimming took 6 bases from V and 0 from J; bases not matched to a gene: 8. The CDR3 bases are TGCAGCGTGCCCCGGGACAGCAGCTCCTACGAGCAGTACTTC. It codes for CSVPRDSSSYEQYF.

There are many counts of this clonotype. J is TRBJ2-5 and V is TRBV20-1; 7 bases are a match to TRBD1. Germline loops: CDR1 DFQATT, CDR2 SNEGSKA (reference sequence). V was clipped by 1 base and J by 2 bases; unmatched bases: 7. This CDR3 has 15 amino acids. The CDR3 region has the DNA TGCAGTGCTAGAGTCCCGACAGGGCCGCAAGAGACCCAGTACTTC. It yields the protein CSARVPTGPQETQYF.

This clonotype has a handful of counts. The chain uses TRBV12-3 or TRBV12-4 and TRBJ1-1; D unclear. Trimming shortened V by 6 bases and J by 5 bases, and 13 bases separated the two germline ends. The CDR3 extends over 13 amino acids. Written as DNA, the CDR3 is TGTGCCAGCAGCGGGGTCTTGAGAACTGAAGCTTTCTTT. This gives the protein CASSGVLRTEAFF.

This clonotype was counted at least ten times. This chain's CDR3 is CAIRGDAVNYGYTF. In DNA, the CDR3 is TGTGCCATCAGGGGCGATGCAGTTAACTATGGCTACACCTTC. The chain uses TRBV10-3 and TRBJ1-2, with unresolved D. Germline assignment: CDR1 ENHRY and CDR2 SYGVKD. The CDR3 sequence is 14 residues long. V was cut by 6 bases and J by 1 base, with 12 bases left in between.

This clonotype was recorded at least ten times. The chain joins TRBV14 to TRBJ1-2; a possible D gene is TRBD1 (5 bases). The CDR3 spans 15 residues. The germline gives CDR1 SGHDN, CDR2 FVKESK. The ends were cut back, 2 bases at V and 4 bases at J, with 14 bases in the middle. The CDR3 is CASSQSGGSSYGYTF. In nucleotides, the CDR3 is TGTGCCAGCAGCCAATCTGGGGGTAGTAGCTATGGCTACACCTTC.

This clonotype has more than one count but fewer than ten. The rearrangement joins TRBV7-2 to TRBJ2-6; the D is unclear. The CDR3 extends over 16 amino acids. The germline CDR1 and CDR2 sequences are SGHTA and FQGNSA. V lost 8 bases and J 0 bases, leaving 14 bases between the germline ends. The DNA of the CDR3 is TGTGCCAGCTCACCAATCGGCAGCTCTGGGGCCAACGTCCTGACTTTC. Translating gives CASSPIGSSGANVLTF.